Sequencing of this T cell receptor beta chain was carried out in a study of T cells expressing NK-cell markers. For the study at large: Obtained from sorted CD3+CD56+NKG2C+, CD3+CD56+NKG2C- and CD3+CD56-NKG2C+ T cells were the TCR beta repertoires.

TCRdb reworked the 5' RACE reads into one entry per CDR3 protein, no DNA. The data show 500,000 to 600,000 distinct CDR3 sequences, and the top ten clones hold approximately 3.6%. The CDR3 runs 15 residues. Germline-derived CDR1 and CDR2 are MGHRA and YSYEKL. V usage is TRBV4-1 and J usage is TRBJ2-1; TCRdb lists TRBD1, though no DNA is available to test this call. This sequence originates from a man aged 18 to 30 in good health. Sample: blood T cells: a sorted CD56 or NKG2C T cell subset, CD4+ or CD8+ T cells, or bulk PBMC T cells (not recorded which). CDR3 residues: CASSQGDRGYNEQFF.